Below are 2 T cell receptor beta chains sequenced from a single sample in a study of blood T cell repertoires in COVID-19. Only in-frame clones appear in the TCRdb table, and some are missing; sequencing was by immunoSEQ multiplex PCR. The top ten clones hold approximately 4% of a sample with 110,000 to 150,000 clones, around three quarters of them seen once. Sequenced: peripheral blood. The origin of the receptors is a man aged 55 to 70 with acute or convalescent COVID-19.

The chain carries TRBV12-3 or TRBV12-4 and TRBJ1-4; no clear D. This CDR3 has 13 amino acids. V dropped 5 bases and J dropped 7 bases, with 11 bases sitting between them. CDR3 residues: CASSPSASEKLFF. DNA of the CDR3: TGTGCCAGCAGTCCGTCTGCTAGTGAAAAACTGTTTTTT.

This clone appeared a single time. The CDR3 coding sequence is TGCGCCAGCAGTCCACAGGGGTTCGGACAGCCCCAGCATTTT. Translated, it gives CASSPQGFGQPQHF. This rearrangement joins TRBV5-1 to TRBJ1-5, with TRBD1 matching 7 bases. The CDR3 sequence is 14 residues long. CDR1 is SGHRS and CDR2 is YFSETQ in the germline V gene. V gave up 5 bases and J gave up 7 bases; unmatched junction bases: 9.